Below are 24 T cell receptor beta chains sequenced from a single sample in a study of CD8+ T cells in alopecia areata. Sorting used CD4, CD8alpha, NKG2D, NKG2ACE and other markers on pooled cutaneous lymph node cells. RNA extraction and reverse transcription yielded cDNA as sequencing template. The data were produced by immunoSEQ multiplex PCR, yet TCRdb's version contains in-frame clones alone and is incomplete. The specimen has 200,000 to 300,000 clones, none found just once. The sequenced sample was CD4+ T cells sorted from a lymph node. All receptors come from a C3H/HeJ mouse with alopecia areata. Mice of this strain are of MHC haplotype H2-k.

This clone appeared a few times. The gene names given are mouse names. The observed sequence ends 4 residues before the CDR3 terminus, with the missing tail filled in from the germline J gene. The chain joins TRBV12-1 to TRBJ1-2, with D perhaps matching TRBD1 (5 bases). V lost 0 bases and J 2 bases, leaving 9 bases between the germline ends. Germline CDR1 and CDR2: SGHSN and HYEKVE. CDR3 length: 14 residues. The CDR3 bases that were read are TGTGCCAGCTCTCTCCTCGGGGGGAACTCC. Amino acid sequence: CASSLLGGNS. Given in full, the CDR3 is CASSLLGGNSDYTF.

This clone has a handful of counts. Germline and genes here are mouse. The read comes to an end 4 residues before the CDR3 does, leaving the germline J gene to fill in the end. The chain combines TRBV5 with TRBJ2-2; 8 bases fit TRBD2. J gave up 1 base and V 5 bases, and 6 bases lay outside the gene matches. Germline CDR1 reads LGHNA; CDR2 reads YNLKQL (reference sequence). The CDR3 is 16 amino acids. The CDR3 region is CASSNHWGLNTGQLYF. Partial CDR3 DNA: TGTGCCAGCAGCAACCACTGGGGGTTAAACACCGGG.

Of note for this clone: Genes and germline are mouse. The read comes to an end 4 residues before the CDR3 does, leaving the germline J gene to fill in the end. The genes are TRBV5 and TRBJ2-7; 9 nucleotides align to TRBD1. Per germline, CDR1 LGHNA and CDR2 YNLKQL (reference sequence). This CDR3 is built from 15 residues. The sequenced CDR3 bases are TGTGCCAGCAGCCAAGATTGGGACAGGGCTTAT. Translation gives CASSQDWDRAY. The full-length CDR3 reads as CASSQDWDRAYEQYF.

A word on this clone: This may be a read error, as it is one base from a much larger clone. Genes and germline come from the mouse. The read is 4 residues too short to cover the CDR3 end, so that end is filled in from the germline J gene. In the same sample, other DNA sequences code for this CDR3. The rearrangement uses TRBV19 and TRBJ1-1, with D uncertain. Per the germline V gene, CDR1 is FNHDT and CDR2 is SITEND (reference sequence). The V gene lost 4 bases and the J gene lost 1 base, with 5 bases spanning the gap. This CDR3 has 12 amino acids. The CDR3 loop is CASSRQNTEVFF. The CDR3 bases that were read are TGTGCCAGCAGTCGACAAAACACA. Filled out from reference TRBV19 and TRBJ1-1, the complete variable domain reads GGIITQTPKFLIGQEGQKLTLKCQQNFNHDTMYWYRQDSGKGLRLIYYSITENDLQKGDLSEGYDASREKKSSFSLTVTSAQKNEMAVFLCASSRQNTEVFFGKGTRLTVV.

This clone was seen only a few times. These gene names are mouse names. Read coverage stops 4 residues before the CDR3 terminus; the germline J gene supplies the remainder. Other DNA variants within this sample encode the same CDR3. The rearrangement joins TRBV31 to TRBJ2-2; 9 nucleotides agree with TRBD2. The CDR3 has 16 residues. The germline gives CDR1 GKSSPN, CDR2 SITVG. V gave up 1 base and J gave up 0 bases; unmatched junction bases: 3. CDR3 protein: CAWSQNWGANTGQLYF. The DNA read from the CDR3 is TGTGCCTGGAGTCAGAACTGGGGGGCAAACACCGGG.

This clone occurred a few times. Mouse germline and gene names are used. The read stops 4 residues short of the end of the CDR3; the missing end is completed from the germline J gene. The identical CDR3 is also encoded by other nucleotide sequences in the sample. V usage is TRBV13-3 and J usage is TRBJ2-7; TRBD1 is a possible D gene (6 bases). Germline V CDR1 and CDR2: NNHDY, SYVADS. The CDR3 has 12 amino acids. CDR3 loop: CASRDRNYEQYF. The CDR3 bases that were read are TGTGCCAGCAGGGACAGAAATTAT.

Only a few counts were recorded for this clone. Each gene name is a mouse one. Coverage ceases 4 residues before the CDR3 finishes, and the germline J gene fills in the end. Distinct nucleotide sequences in the sample also encode this CDR3. The V gene is TRBV5, the J gene TRBJ2-5, with 8 nucleotides matching TRBD2. The CDR3 has 14 amino acids. J was trimmed by 1 base and V by 4 bases; bases with no gene match: 1. Germline CDR1 and CDR2: LGHNA and YNLKQL (reference sequence). CDR3 protein: CASSPTGDQDTQYF. CDR3 DNA (partial): TGTGCCAGCAGCCCGACTGGGGACCAAGAC.

The table lists this clone with many counts. The genes and germline here are from mouse. The CDR3 extends 4 residues past the end of the read, so its final part is completed from the germline J gene. V is TRBV5 and J is TRBJ1-2, with 7 nucleotides matching TRBD1. Germline V gives CDR1 LGHNA, CDR2 YNLKQL (reference sequence). V was pared by 3 bases and J by 0 bases, with 4 bases of the junction left unmatched. This CDR3 contains 15 residues. The covered CDR3 bases are TGTGCCAGCAGCCACACCGGGACAGCAAACTCC. This translates into CASSHTGTANS. The full CDR3 reads CASSHTGTANSDYTF.

This clone was seen more than once but under ten times. These gene names are mouse names. The CDR3 goes on 3 residues after the read ends, and that part is filled in from the germline J gene. The chain is built from TRBV13-1 and TRBJ1-6; a possible D gene is TRBD1 (6 bases). TRBJ1-6 is an open reading frame whose function is uncertain. The germline gives CDR1 NSHNY, CDR2 SYGAGN. This CDR3 spans 14 amino acids. V was cut by 2 bases and J by 7 bases, with 10 bases left in between. Partial CDR3 DNA: TGTGCCAGCAGTGACAACAGGGACAATTCGCCC. Translated: CASSDNRDNSP. Given in full, the CDR3 is CASSDNRDNSPLYF.

This clone was detected a few times. Mouse names are used for the genes. The CDR3 goes on 4 residues after the read ends, and that part is filled in from the germline J gene. This CDR3 is also generated by other DNA sequences in the sample. The chain has TRBV5 and TRBJ1-1, with D maybe TRBD1 (5 bases). Germline V gene lookup returns CDR1 LGHNA and CDR2 YNLKQL (reference sequence). The CDR3 runs 15 residues. V was pared by 0 bases and J by 0 bases, with 8 bases between. Partial CDR3 DNA: TGTGCCAGCAGCCAAGAGGAGGGGACAAACACA. Protein product: CASSQEEGTNT. The full CDR3 reads CASSQEEGTNTEVFF.

About this clone: The listed genes are named as in mouse. Read coverage stops 4 residues before the CDR3 terminus; the germline J gene supplies the remainder. This chain links TRBV5 with TRBJ1-2; 10 bases are shared with TRBD1. The CDR3 spans 15 residues. V gave up 1 base and J gave up 2 bases; unmatched junction bases: 1. Per the germline V gene, CDR1 is LGHNA and CDR2 is YNLKQL (reference sequence). The DNA read from the CDR3 is TGTGCCAGCAGCCAAGTGGGACAGGGGAACTCC. This gives the protein CASSQVGQGNS. In full, the CDR3 reads CASSQVGQGNSDYTF.

About this clone itself: Gene names refer to mouse genes. The read halts 4 residues ahead of the CDR3 end, with the missing end drawn from the germline J gene. The sample holds other DNA sequences that translate to the same CDR3. The chain carries TRBV5 and TRBJ2-1, with 10 bases fitting TRBD2. Trimming cost V 1 base and J 3 bases; bases outside gene matches: 0. Per germline, CDR1 LGHNA and CDR2 YNLKQL (reference sequence). This CDR3 has 15 amino acids. The CDR3 spells CASSQGLGGYAEQFF. The sequenced part of the CDR3 DNA is TGTGCCAGCAGCCAAGGACTGGGGGGCTATGCT.

This clone was seen a handful of times. Here the gene names and germline are mouse. Read coverage stops 3 residues before the CDR3 terminus; the germline J gene supplies the remainder. The chain combines TRBV1 with TRBJ1-6; TRBD1 matches 8 bases. TRBJ1-6 has ORF status, its function being uncertain. Germline CDR1 is NSQYPW and CDR2 is LRSPGD (reference sequence). The V and J ends lost 1 base and 8 bases, in that order; junction bases with no gene match: 4. The CDR3 sequence is 15 residues long. The CDR3 sequence: CTCSAARGRDSPLYF. The CDR3 bases that were read are TGCACCTGCAGTGCAGCCAGGGGGCGGGATTCGCCC.

This clone was observed a handful of times. Genes here carry mouse names. The read stops 4 residues short of the end of the CDR3; the missing end is completed from the germline J gene. The chain recombines TRBV19 with TRBJ1-1; D remains unclear. The CDR3 runs 12 residues. Per germline, CDR1 FNHDT and CDR2 SITEND (reference sequence). Trimming left V 2 bases short and J 4 bases short, with 6 bases between. The CDR3 bases that were read are TGTGCCAGCAGTATCCCTGGCACA. This translates into CASSIPGT. The CDR3 reads in full as CASSIPGTEVFF.

This clone appeared many times. Mouse germline and gene names are used. The read terminates 4 residues before the CDR3 end, so the remaining end is supplied by the germline J gene. The rearrangement joins TRBV17 to TRBJ2-5; 7 positions match TRBD1. Germline loops: CDR1 MNHDT, CDR2 YYDKIL. The CDR3 spans 14 residues. CDR3 region: CASSNRGGGDTQYF. The part of the CDR3 DNA that was read is TGTGCTAGCAGTAACAGGGGTGGAGGGGAC.

Worth noting for this clone: A much larger clonotype is one base distant, so this may be a read error. These gene names are mouse names. Coverage ceases 4 residues before the CDR3 finishes, and the germline J gene fills in the end. Distinct nucleotide sequences in the sample also encode this CDR3. This chain uses TRBV14 with TRBJ2-5, with 10 bases matching TRBD1. CDR3 length equals 13 residues. The germline CDR1 and CDR2 sequences are SGHDT and FRDEAV. The sequenced part of the CDR3 DNA is TGTGCCAGCAGCCGGGACAGGGGAGAC. This gives the protein CASSRDRGD. In full, the CDR3 reads CASSRDRGDTQYF.

As regards this clone: Genes and germline are mouse. Read coverage stops 3 residues before the CDR3 terminus; the germline J gene supplies the remainder. The chain carries TRBV19 and TRBJ1-6; D perhaps matches TRBD1 (6 bases). TRBJ1-6 is annotated as an ORF whose role is uncertain. V was clipped by 2 bases and J by 4 bases, with 10 bases between them. The germline V gene has CDR1 FNHDT and CDR2 SITEND (reference sequence). This CDR3 is built from 15 residues. The CDR3 spells CASSIRDTYNSPLYF. The CDR3 bases that were read are TGTGCCAGCAGTATTAGGGACACTTATAATTCGCCC.

Notes on this clone: These gene names are mouse names. Coverage ceases 4 residues before the CDR3 finishes, and the germline J gene fills in the end. The chain couples TRBV1 to TRBJ1-2, with D possibly TRBD1 on 5 matching bases. Germline V gives CDR1 NSQYPW, CDR2 LRSPGD (reference sequence). V was clipped by 5 bases and J by 2 bases, with 12 bases between them. CDR3 length: 14 residues. The DNA read from the CDR3 is TGCACCTGCAGTACAGCCGCAGGGAACTCC. Its protein product is CTCSTAAGNS. The full CDR3 reads CTCSTAAGNSDYTF.

This clone was counted only a few times. Any gene name here is a mouse gene name. The read halts 4 residues ahead of the CDR3 end, with the missing end drawn from the germline J gene. Other nucleotide sequences from this sample produce the same CDR3. The chain has TRBV5 and TRBJ2-5; 11 positions agree with TRBD2. Germline CDR1 reads LGHNA; CDR2 reads YNLKQL (reference sequence). The length of the CDR3 is 14 residues. The CDR3 here is CASSPGLGGDTQYF. The sequenced part of the CDR3 DNA is TGTGCCAGCAGCCCCGGACTGGGGGGAGAC.

To note about this clone: Germline and genes here are mouse. This CDR3 reads CAWNNWGSAETLYF. The CDR3 DNA, read in part, is TGTGCCTGGAACAACTGGGGAAGTGCAGAA. The chain has TRBV31 and TRBJ2-3, with 7 bases fitting TRBD2. The read ends 4 residues early relative to the CDR3; the germline J gene fills the gap. Germline CDR1 is GKSSPN and CDR2 is SITVG. This CDR3 has 14 amino acids. V dropped 4 bases and J dropped 0; count of bases not matched to a gene: 4. Looking up the rest from reference TRBV31 and TRBJ2-3 gives the full variable domain: AQTIHQWPVAEIKAVGSPLSLGCTIKGKSSPNLYWYWQATGGTLQQLFYSITVGQVESVVQLNLSASRPKDDQFILSTEKLLLSHSGFYLCAWNNWGSAETLYFGSGTRLTVL.

This clone was seen more than once but under ten times. All gene names here are mouse names. The CDR3 is cut off 4 residues early in the read; its end comes from the germline J gene. This chain links TRBV15 with TRBJ2-2, with D perhaps matching TRBD1 (6 bases). Trimming pared 10 bases from V and 0 bases from J, leaving 12 bases between. The germline CDR1 and CDR2 sequences are SGHND and FRSKSL. The length of the CDR3 is 14 residues. CDR3 DNA, as far as it was read: TGTGCCATCCCGGGACAAGCAAACACCGGG. Translation: CAIPGQANTG. The whole CDR3 protein is CAIPGQANTGQLYF.

This clone showed up just a few times. Genes and germline are mouse. The DNA ends 4 residues before the CDR3 does, and the rest of the CDR3 is filled in from the germline J gene. The chain links TRBV1 to TRBJ1-1, with D perhaps TRBD1 (6 bases). The CDR3 loop spans 14 amino acids. Germline-derived CDR1 and CDR2 are NSQYPW and LRSPGD (reference sequence). CDR3 bases read: TGCACCTGCAGTGCAGGACGGGGGGCGGGA. Translated: CTCSAGRGAG. Given in full, the CDR3 is CTCSAGRGAGEVFF.

This clone was picked up a small number of times. The genes are named according to mouse. Read data end 4 residues before the CDR3 end; the end is taken from the germline J gene. Distinct nucleotide sequences in the sample also encode this CDR3. The chain couples TRBV5 to TRBJ1-2; no definite D call. V was pared by 0 bases and J by 0 bases, with 8 bases between. This CDR3 region has 15 residues. CDR1 and CDR2 (germline): LGHNA, YNLKQL (reference sequence). CDR3 loop: CASSQDGTANSDYTF. The part of the CDR3 DNA that was read is TGTGCCAGCAGCCAAGATGGCACTGCAAACTCC.

This clone occurred a few times. Gene and germline names: mouse. The CDR3 end is not reached by the read, which stops 4 residues before it; the germline J gene fills it in. The chain uses TRBV2 and TRBJ2-5; a weak D match, TRBD1 (5 bases). The CDR3 has 15 residues. The germline gives CDR1 LGHNA, CDR2 YSYQKL. This chain's CDR3 is CASSQNQGGGDTQYF. CDR3 bases read: TGTGCCAGCAGCCAAAATCAGGGAGGAGGGGAC.